The 18 T cell receptor beta chains below all came from one sample that was sequenced in a study of human T cells and chemical hapten exposure. Described time point: patch test 3, about 24 weeks after DPC sensitization. Treatment: therapeutic diphenylcyclopropenone sensitization with weekly scalp DPC. TCRdb re-analysed the RACE reads in MiXCR, keeping a single row per CDR3 protein. The table has about 120,000 distinct CDR3 sequences, approximately 10% seen once; the top ten hold under 2.5%. The sample consisted of whole blood, taken in connection with sensitization to the hapten diphenylcyclopropenone (DPC). The receptors were sampled from a woman in her forties or fifties with alopecia areata. Some clones in this sample may be carry-over from other donors' samples.

There are a few counts of this clonotype. This chain joins TRBV9 and TRBJ1-5; 7 bases fit TRBD1. Looked up from germline, CDR1 is SGDLS and CDR2 is YYNGEE. With 3 bases clipped from V and 7 bases from J, the junction kept 10 bases outside the gene matches. There are 15 residues in the CDR3. The DNA for the CDR3 is TGTGCCAGCAGCGCAGGGGGGACAAGTTTACAGCCCCAGCATTTT. Amino acids: CASSAGGTSLQPQHF.

Many counts were recorded for this clonotype. V usage is TRBV18 and J usage is TRBJ1-2; TRBD1 matches 7 bases. The CDR3 sequence is 14 residues long. CDR1 and CDR2 (germline): KGHSH, LQKENI. V shed 4 bases, J shed 6 bases, and the junction held 8 bases outside the gene matches. The CDR3 DNA sequence: TGTGCCAGCTCACGTTCCGACAGGGCTGATGGCTACACCTTC. Protein sequence: CASSRSDRADGYTF.

The chain combines TRBV20-1 with TRBJ2-1; 12 bases are shared with TRBD2. The CDR3 consists of 16 residues. The germline V gene has CDR1 DFQATT and CDR2 SNEGSKA (reference sequence). After removal of 3 bases from V and 7 bases from J, the junction contained 10 bases not matched to a gene. The CDR3 reads CSARSSGRAVRNEQFF. The CDR3 DNA reads TGCAGTGCTAGGTCTAGCGGGAGGGCCGTTCGAAATGAGCAGTTCTTC.

The table lists this clonotype with a few counts. The chain recombines TRBV5-1 with TRBJ2-5; D ambiguous. With 1 base removed from V and 5 bases from J, the gap between germline ends came to 12 bases. Germline V gene data show CDR1 as SGHRS and CDR2 as YFSETQ. The CDR3 consists of 14 residues. DNA for the CDR3: TGCGCCAGCAGCTTGCTGCCCGGCCGGGAGACCCAGTACTTC. It specifies CASSLLPGRETQYF.

As to this clonotype: A read error is possible here, since a much larger clone lies one base away. The chain joins TRBV29-1 to TRBJ2-1, with D unresolved. CDR3 size: 11 residues. Germline V lookup: CDR1 SQVTM, CDR2 ANQGSEA. In DNA form, the CDR3 reads TGCAGCGGTGAAAGCATCAGTGAGCAGTTCTTC. Its translation is CSGESISEQFF.

This clonotype was picked up many times. The chain employs TRBV20-1 and TRBJ2-1; 7 bases fit TRBD2. With 6 bases clipped from V and 9 bases from J, the junction kept 14 bases outside the gene matches. This CDR3 is built from 14 residues. In germline, CDR1 is DFQATT, CDR2 SNEGSKA (reference sequence). CDR3 bases: TGCAGTGCATCCTCCGCCCAAGGGAGGGGTGAGCAGTTCTTC. Amino acid sequence: CSASSAQGRGEQFF.

The sample holds a few counts of this clonotype. This chain connects TRBV7-2 to TRBJ2-3, with no clear D. The germline V gene encodes CDR1 SGHTA and CDR2 FQGNSA. This CDR3 is 15 amino acids long. Trimming took 4 bases from V and 1 from J, leaving 12 bases between them. The CDR3 nucleotides read TGTGCCAGCAGCTCAAATTGGATGGGCACAGATACGCAGTATTTT. Residues: CASSSNWMGTDTQYF. Drawing the rest from reference TRBV7-2 and TRBJ2-3, the complete variable domain is GAGVSQSPSNKVTEKGKDVELRCDPISGHTALYWYRQSLGQGLEFLIYFQGNSAPDKSGLPSDRFSAERTGGSVSTLTIQRTQQEDSAVYLCASSSNWMGTDTQYFGPGTRLTVL.

This clonotype was seen only a few times. V usage is TRBV3-1 and J usage is TRBJ2-1; D gene uncertain. Germline lookup yields CDR1 LGHDT and CDR2 YNNKEL (reference sequence). The CDR3 spans 12 residues. Trimming took 8 bases from V and 8 from J, leaving 13 bases between them. The CDR3 sequence: CASSDSSYEQFF. DNA for the CDR3: TGTGCCAGCTCGGATAGCTCCTATGAGCAGTTCTTC.

This clonotype was observed many times. V usage is TRBV10-3 and J usage is TRBJ2-3, with 7 bases lining up with TRBD2. The CDR3 spans 15 residues. The J segment lost 0 bases and the V segment lost 6 bases, leaving 6 bases of the junction unmatched. From germline, CDR1 is ENHRY and CDR2 SYGVKD. As DNA, the CDR3 is TGTGCCATCAGGAGGGCTAGCGGTAGCACAGATACGCAGTATTTT. This codes for CAIRRASGSTDTQYF.

This clonotype was picked up a small number of times. The chain links TRBV3-1 to TRBJ1-5; TRBD1 agrees at 11 bases. CDR3 size: 16 residues. Germline CDR1 reads LGHDT; CDR2 reads YNNKEL (reference sequence). Losses at the gene ends were 3 bases for V and 0 bases for J; bases not matched to a gene: 1. DNA for the CDR3: TGTGCCAGCAGCCAGGGACAGGGGGTTAGCAATCAGCCCCAGCATTTT. Amino acid sequence: CASSQGQGVSNQPQHF.

The rearrangement links TRBV20-1 to TRBJ2-3; a possible D gene is TRBD1 (6 bases). The CDR3 totals 14 residues. The V end lost 6 bases, the J end lost 5 bases, and 18 bases lay between the germline ends. Germline values: CDR1 DFQATT, CDR2 SNEGSKA (reference sequence). The DNA of the CDR3 is TGCAGTGCCATCGTCCGGGACACTAAAGATACGCAGTATTTT. Its protein is CSAIVRDTKDTQYF.

About this clonotype: The conserved phenylalanine or tryptophan normally closing the CDR3 is absent here, so this likely arose from a read error. The rearrangement uses TRBV5-8 and TRBJ2-3, with 14 bases identical to TRBD2. Losses at the gene ends were 7 bases for V and 4 bases for J; bases not matched to a gene: 14. This CDR3 contains 18 residues. From germline, CDR1 is SGHTS and CDR2 YDEGEE. The DNA for the CDR3 is TGTGCCAGCTCCTTGAGACTAGCGGGAGGGCCGAGTGCAGATACGCAGTATTCT. Its protein product is CASSLRLAGGPSADTQYS.

This clonotype was detected a few times. The V and J genes are TRBV11-2 and TRBJ1-2; no clear D. Between the trimmed V and J ends, which lost 3 bases and 0 bases, there was a span of 2 bases. Germline V gene data show CDR1 as SGHAT and CDR2 as FQNNGV. There are 12 residues in the CDR3. CDR3 bases: TGTGCCAGCAGCTTGTCTAACTATGGCTACACCTTC. Encoded protein: CASSLSNYGYTF.

This clonotype came up a few times. The chain couples TRBV29-1 to TRBJ2-6, with a weak D call TRBD2 (6 bases). Germline V lookup: CDR1 SQVTM, CDR2 ANQGSEA. CDR3 length: 15 residues. V lost 3 bases and J lost 2, with 11 bases in between. The CDR3 sequence is CSVEMEGTGANVLTF. DNA for the CDR3: TGCAGCGTTGAGATGGAGGGTACTGGGGCCAACGTCCTGACTTTC.

In its sample, this clonotype was seen a few times. The chain couples TRBV7-8 to TRBJ2-5; 11 bases fit TRBD2. Germline V CDR1 and CDR2: SGHVS, FQNEAQ. The CDR3 sequence is 16 residues long. Germline trimming cut 2 bases from V and 4 bases from J; bases unmatched to any gene: 6. As DNA, the CDR3 is TGTGCCAGCAGCTTAAATAGCGGGGGGGCCAGAGAGACCCAGTACTTC. Its translation: CASSLNSGGARETQYF.

This chain uses TRBV27 with TRBJ2-3; D is unclear. Germline CDR1 reads MNHEY; CDR2 reads SMNVEV (reference sequence). The CDR3 is 14 residues long. The V end was cut by 3 bases, the J end by 4 bases, with 11 bases between. DNA for the CDR3: TGTGCCAGCAGTTTTATCCTCAGTCCAGATACGCAGTATTTT. Translating it yields CASSFILSPDTQYF.

The sample holds many counts of this clonotype. The V call is TRBV10-3, the J call TRBJ1-2, with 8 bases lining up with TRBD1. Trimming at V came to 11 bases and at J to 6 bases, leaving 5 bases not matched to a gene. Germline V gives CDR1 ENHRY, CDR2 SYGVKD. The CDR3 has 11 residues. CDR3: CAFGQGDGYTF. The CDR3 coding sequence is TGTGCCTTCGGACAGGGAGATGGCTACACCTTC.

This clonotype was seen a handful of times. The rearrangement links TRBV15 to TRBJ1-5; the D is unclear. CDR3 size: 15 residues. Germline CDR1 reads LNHNV; CDR2 reads YYDKDF (reference sequence). V gave up 0 bases and J gave up 6 bases, with 12 bases separating them. CDR3 residues: CATSRESGFGQPQHF. The CDR3 coding sequence is TGTGCCACCAGCAGAGAATCAGGATTCGGTCAGCCCCAGCATTTT.